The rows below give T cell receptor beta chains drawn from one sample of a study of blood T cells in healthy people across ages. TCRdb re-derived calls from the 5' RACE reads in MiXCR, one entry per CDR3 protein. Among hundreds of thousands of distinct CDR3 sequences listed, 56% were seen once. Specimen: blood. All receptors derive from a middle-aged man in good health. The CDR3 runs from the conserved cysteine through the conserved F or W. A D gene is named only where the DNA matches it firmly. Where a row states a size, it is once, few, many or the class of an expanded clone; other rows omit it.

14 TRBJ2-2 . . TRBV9 CANSVNVNTGELFF TGTGCCAACAGCGTAAATGTGAACACCGGGGAGCTGTTTTTT
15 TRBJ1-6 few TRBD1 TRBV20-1 CSARHNRGGRSPLHF TGCAGTGCTAGGCACAACAGGGGAGGAAGATCACCCCTCCACTTT
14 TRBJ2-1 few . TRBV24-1 CATSSEGAYNEQFF TGTGCCACCAGTTCAGAGGGGGCCTACAATGAGCAGTTCTTC
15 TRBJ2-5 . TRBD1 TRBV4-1 CASSQVGTGKETQYF TGCGCCAGCAGCCAAGTTGGGACAGGAAAAGAGACCCAGTACTTC
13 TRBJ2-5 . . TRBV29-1 CSVERLGTGEQYF TGCAGCGTTGAAAGGCTGGGTACGGGTGAGCAGTACTTC
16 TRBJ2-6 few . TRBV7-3 CASSPGHTSGANVLTF TGTGCCAGCAGCCCGGGACACACCTCTGGGGCCAACGTCCTGACTTTC
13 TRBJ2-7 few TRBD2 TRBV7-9 CASRGGSRYEQYF TGTGCCAGCAGGGGCGGGAGTAGGTACGAGCAGTACTTC
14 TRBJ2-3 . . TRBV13 CASSSGASTDTQYF TGTGCCAGCAGCTCAGGGGCGAGCACAGATACGCAGTATTTT
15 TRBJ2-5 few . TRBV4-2 CASSQETGSVETQYF TGTGCCAGCAGCCAAGAAACAGGGAGTGTTGAGACCCAGTACTTC
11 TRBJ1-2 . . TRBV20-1 CSSPDESGYTF TGCAGCTCCCCCGATGAAAGTGGCTACACCTTC
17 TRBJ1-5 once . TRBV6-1 CASSTMPFRTGNQPQHF TGTGCCAGCAGTACAATGCCCTTTCGGACAGGCAATCAGCCCCAGCATTTT
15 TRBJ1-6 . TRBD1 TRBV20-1 CSASLWDRGSSPLHF TGCAGTGCTAGTCTGTGGGACAGGGGGTCTTCACCCCTCCACTTT
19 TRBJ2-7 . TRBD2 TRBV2 CASSEPIAGGLDRPYEQYF TGTGCCAGCAGCGAACCAATAGCGGGAGGGCTCGACCGCCCCTACGAGCAGTACTTC
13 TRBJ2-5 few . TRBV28 CASSSVRGETQYF TGTGCCAGCAGCTCTGTTCGCGGGGAGACCCAGTACTTC
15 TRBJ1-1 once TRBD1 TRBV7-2 CASSSTPGQGARAFF TGTGCCAGCAGCTCAACCCCGGGACAGGGGGCGCGGGCTTTCTTT
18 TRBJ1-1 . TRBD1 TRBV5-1 CASSLGNPGTELNTEAFF TGCGCCAGCAGCTTGGGGAATCCCGGGACAGAGCTGAACACTGAAGCTTTCTTT
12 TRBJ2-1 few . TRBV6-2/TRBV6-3 CASLGGYNEQFF TGTGCCAGCCTGGGGGGATACAATGAGCAGTTCTTC
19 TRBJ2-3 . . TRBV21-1 CASSKPSGWTSGILDTQYF TGTGCCAGCAGCAAACCTTCCGGATGGACTAGCGGGATTCTAGATACGCAGTATTTT
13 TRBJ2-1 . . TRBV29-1 CSVEQGGTNEQFF TGCAGCGTTGAACAGGGCGGAACGAATGAGCAGTTCTTC
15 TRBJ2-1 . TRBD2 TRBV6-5 CASSYSTGGSNEQFF TGTGCCAGCAGTTACTCGACGGGGGGTTCCAATGAGCAGTTCTTC
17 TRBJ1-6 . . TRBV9 CASSPVPGAGLNSPLHF TGTGCCAGCAGCCCCGTTCCGGGGGCAGGTCTTAATTCACCCCTCCACTTT
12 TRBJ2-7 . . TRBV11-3 CASSREGLEQYF TGTGCCAGCAGCCGAGAGGGGCTCGAGCAGTACTTC
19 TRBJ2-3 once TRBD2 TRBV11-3 CASSLSPLRLAGSTDTQYF TGTGCCAGCAGCTTATCCCCTCTACGACTAGCGGGAAGCACAGATACGCAGTATTTT
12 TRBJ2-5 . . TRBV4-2 CASSYDSNEQYF TGTGCCAGCAGCTACGATAGTAATGAGCAGTACTTC
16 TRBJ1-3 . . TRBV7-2 CASSSGGGTRGNTIYF TGTGCCAGCAGTTCCGGGGGGGGCACTAGGGGAAACACCATATATTTT
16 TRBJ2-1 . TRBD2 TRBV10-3 CAISGTSGGDYNEQFF TGTGCCATCAGTGGGACTAGCGGGGGTGACTACAATGAGCAGTTCTTC
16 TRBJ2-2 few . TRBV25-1 CASSEYGVEESGELFF TGTGCCAGCAGTGAATATGGGGTCGAGGAGTCCGGGGAGCTGTTTTTT
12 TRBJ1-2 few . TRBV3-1 CASRLGGDGYTF TGTGCCAGCAGACTCGGGGGAGATGGCTACACCTTC
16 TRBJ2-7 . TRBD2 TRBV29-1 CSAGAPASGGYNEQYF TGCAGCGCCGGAGCCCCGGCTAGCGGGGGTTACAATGAGCAGTACTTC
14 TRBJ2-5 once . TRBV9 CASSTQGLQETQYF TGTGCCAGCAGCACACAGGGACTCCAAGAGACCCAGTACTTC
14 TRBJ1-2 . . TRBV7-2 CASSPRGANYGYTF TGTGCCAGCAGCCCCCGGGGCGCGAACTATGGCTACACCTTC
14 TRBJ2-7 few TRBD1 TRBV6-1 CASSVTGTGGEQYF TGTGCCAGCAGTGTTACCGGGACAGGGGGCGAGCAGTACTTC
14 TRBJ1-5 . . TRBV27 CASSRGRTNQPQHF TGTGCCAGCAGTCGGGGCAGGACTAATCAGCCCCAGCATTTT
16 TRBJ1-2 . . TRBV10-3 CAISDPRGQSNYGYTF TGTGCCATCAGTGACCCCCGGGGCCAGAGTAACTATGGCTACACCTTC
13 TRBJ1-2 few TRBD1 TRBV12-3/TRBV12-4 CASSFDRGGEDTF TGTGCCAGCAGTTTCGACAGGGGAGGTGAGGACACCTTC
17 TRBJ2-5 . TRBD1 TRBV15 CATSRDKTGGTIETQYF TGTGCCACCAGCAGAGATAAGACAGGGGGCACGATAGAGACCCAGTACTTC
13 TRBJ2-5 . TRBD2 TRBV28 CASSSGGKETQYF TGTGCCAGCAGCTCGGGGGGTAAAGAGACCCAGTACTTC
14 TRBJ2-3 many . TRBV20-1 CSARDQTVTDTQYF TGCAGTGCTAGAGATCAAACGGTAACAGATACGCAGTATTTT
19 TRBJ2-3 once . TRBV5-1 CASSALNDRRPTSTDTQYF TGCGCCAGCAGCGCCCTGAACGACAGAAGGCCTACTAGCACAGATACGCAGTATTTT
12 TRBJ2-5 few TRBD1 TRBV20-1 CSAWDRQETQYF TGCAGTGCCTGGGACAGACAAGAGACCCAGTACTTC